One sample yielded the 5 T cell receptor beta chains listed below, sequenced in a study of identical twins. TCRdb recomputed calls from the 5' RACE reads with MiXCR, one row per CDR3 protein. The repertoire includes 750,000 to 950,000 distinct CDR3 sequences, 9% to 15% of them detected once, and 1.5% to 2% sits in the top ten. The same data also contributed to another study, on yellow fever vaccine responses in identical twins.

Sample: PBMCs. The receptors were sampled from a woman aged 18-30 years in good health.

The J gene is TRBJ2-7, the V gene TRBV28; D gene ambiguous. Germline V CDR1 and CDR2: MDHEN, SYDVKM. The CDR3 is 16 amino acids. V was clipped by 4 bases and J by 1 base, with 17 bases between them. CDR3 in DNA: TGTGCCAGCAGTTCTCCCGCCTGGAAGGGTTCCTACGAGCAGTACTTC. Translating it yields CASSSPAWKGSYEQYF.

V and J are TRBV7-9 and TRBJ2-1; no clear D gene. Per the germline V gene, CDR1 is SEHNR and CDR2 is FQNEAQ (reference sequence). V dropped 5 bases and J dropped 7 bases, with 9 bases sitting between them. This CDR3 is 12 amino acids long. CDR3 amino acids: CASSRHRNEQFF. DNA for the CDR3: TGTGCCAGCAGCCGACACCGGAATGAGCAGTTCTTC. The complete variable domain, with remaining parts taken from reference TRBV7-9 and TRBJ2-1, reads DTGVSQNPRHKITKRGQNVTFRCDPISEHNRLYWYRQTLGQGPEFLTYFQNEAQLEKSRLLSDRFSAERPKGSFSTLEIQRTEQGDSAMYLCASSRHRNEQFFGPGTRLTVL.

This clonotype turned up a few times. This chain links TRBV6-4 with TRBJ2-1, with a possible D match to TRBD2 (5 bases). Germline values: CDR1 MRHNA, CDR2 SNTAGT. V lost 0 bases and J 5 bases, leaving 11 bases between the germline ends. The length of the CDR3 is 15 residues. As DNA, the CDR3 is TGTGCCAGCAGTGACTCTCCTAGCAGAAACAATGAGCAGTTCTTC. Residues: CASSDSPSRNNEQFF.

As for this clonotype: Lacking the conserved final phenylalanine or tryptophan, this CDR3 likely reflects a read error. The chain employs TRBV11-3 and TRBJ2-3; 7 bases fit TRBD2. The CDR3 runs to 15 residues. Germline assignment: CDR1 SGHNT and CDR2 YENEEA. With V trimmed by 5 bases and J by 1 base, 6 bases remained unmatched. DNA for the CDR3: TGTGCCAGCAGCCCGAGGGCGGGAGGCACAGATACGCAGTATTCT. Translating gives CASSPRAGGTDTQYS.

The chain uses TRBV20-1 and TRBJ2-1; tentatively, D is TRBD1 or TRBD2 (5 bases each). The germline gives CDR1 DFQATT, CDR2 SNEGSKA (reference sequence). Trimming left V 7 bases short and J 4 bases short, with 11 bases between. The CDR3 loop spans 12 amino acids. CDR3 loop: CSVRDQYNEQFF. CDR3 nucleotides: TGCAGTGTCCGGGACCAGTACAATGAGCAGTTCTTC.